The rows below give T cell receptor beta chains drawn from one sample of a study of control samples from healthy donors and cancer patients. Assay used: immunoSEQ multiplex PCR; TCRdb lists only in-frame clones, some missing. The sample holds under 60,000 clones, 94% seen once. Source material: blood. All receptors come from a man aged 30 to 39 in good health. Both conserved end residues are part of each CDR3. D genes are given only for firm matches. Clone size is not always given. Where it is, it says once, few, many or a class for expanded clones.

CASSQGGQYYGYTF | TGTGCCAGCAGCCAAGGAGGTCAATACTATGGCTACACCTTC | . | TRBJ1-2 | . | TRBV7-9
CASSLRSGGNTEAFF | TGTGCCAGCAGCTTACGGTCAGGGGGGAACACTGAAGCTTTCTTT | . | TRBJ1-1 | TRBD1 | TRBV11-2
CASSLALGAEAYNEQFF | TGTGCCAGCAGCTTAGCGTTGGGAGCGGAAGCCTACAATGAGCAGTTCTTC | once | TRBJ2-1 | . | TRBV7-9
CASSLGTGGNYGYTF | TGTGCCAGCAGCTTGGGGACAGGGGGCAACTATGGCTACACCTTC | . | TRBJ1-2 | TRBD1 | TRBV5-6
CASSPAGGVTDTQYF | TGTGCCAGCAGCCCTGCGGGCGGAGTAACAGATACGCAGTATTTT | . | TRBJ2-3 | . | TRBV5-6
CASSIGNSQETQYF | TGTGCCAGTAGTATTGGGAACTCCCAAGAGACCCAGTACTTC | . | TRBJ2-5 | . | TRBV19
CASSLAGTGAGELFF | TGTGCCAGCAGCTTAGCCGGGACAGGGGCCGGGGAGCTGTTTTTT | . | TRBJ2-2 | TRBD1 | TRBV7-9
CASSQDRLGYTF | TGTGCCAGCAGCCAAGACAGATTGGGCTACACCTTC | . | TRBJ1-2 | . | TRBV4-2
CASSRGGLAVLGNEQFF | TGCGCCAGCAGCCGGGGTGGACTAGCGGTATTAGGGAATGAGCAGTTCTTC | . | TRBJ2-1 | TRBD2 | TRBV4-1
CARTGISGGTEAFF | TGTGCTAGAACCGGGATCTCTGGCGGGACTGAAGCTTTCTTT | . | TRBJ1-1 | . | TRBV2
CASSHPSSGELFF | TGTGCCAGCAGTCACCCAAGTAGCGGGGAGCTGTTTTTT | . | TRBJ2-2 | . | TRBV6-4
CASSSGATSTQYF | TGTGCCAGCAGCTCCGGGGCTACCTCGACCCAGTACTTC | few | TRBJ2-5 | . | TRBV7-2
CASSQVPGRVYEQYF | TGCGCCAGCAGCCAAGTTCCGGGAAGGGTCTACGAGCAGTACTTC | . | TRBJ2-7 | . | TRBV4-1
CASSTQGSTGELFF | TGTGCCAGCAGTACACAGGGTTCCACCGGGGAGCTGTTTTTT | . | TRBJ2-2 | . | TRBV6-5
CASSPRLAQSTDTQYF | TGTGCCAGTAGTCCGCGACTAGCACAGAGCACAGATACGCAGTATTTT | . | TRBJ2-3 | TRBD2 | TRBV19
CASSPRTSGRDEQFF | TGTGCCAGCAGTCCCCGGACTAGCGGGCGCGATGAGCAGTTCTTC | . | TRBJ2-1 | TRBD2 | TRBV27
CSASFGGADSNQPQHF | TGCAGTGCTAGTTTCGGAGGGGCGGATAGCAATCAGCCCCAGCATTTT | . | TRBJ1-5 | . | TRBV20-1
CASSRTGESYNEQFF | TGTGCCAGCTCACGTACGGGAGAGAGCTACAATGAGCAGTTCTTC | . | TRBJ2-1 | . | TRBV18
CASSSRGGRFTDTQYF | TGTGCCAGCAGCTCGAGGGGGGGCCGTTTCACAGATACGCAGTATTTT | . | TRBJ2-3 | . | TRBV6-2/TRBV6-3
CASSQPGTGNGYTF | TGTGCCAGCAGCCAGCCAGGGACAGGGAATGGCTACACCTTC | . | TRBJ1-2 | TRBD1 | TRBV3-1/TRBV3-2
CATSDSRGEQYF | TGTGCCACCAGTGATTCGAGGGGTGAGCAGTACTTC | . | TRBJ2-7 | . | TRBV24-1
CASTPPTGVSKGYTF | TGTGCCAGTACCCCCCCGACAGGGGTATCGAAGGGCTACACCTTC | . | TRBJ1-2 | TRBD1 | TRBV19
CASTLLIRGAVGELFF | TGCGCCAGCACCCTTCTGATAAGGGGAGCAGTCGGGGAGCTGTTTTTT | once | TRBJ2-2 | . | TRBV10-2
CASSSVTDTQYF | TGTGCCAGCAGCTCGGTTACAGATACGCAGTATTTT | . | TRBJ2-3 | . | TRBV6-2/TRBV6-3
CASSLAGASSYNSPLHF | TGTGCCAGCAGCTTGGCAGGGGCCAGCTCCTATAATTCACCCCTCCACTTT | . | TRBJ1-6 | . | TRBV5-8
CAISGSGAQGQPQHF | TGTGCCATCAGTGGGTCGGGGGCTCAAGGGCAGCCCCAGCATTTT | . | TRBJ1-5 | . | TRBV10-3
CASSDRLAGVRLFF | TGTGCCAGCAGTGATAGGCTAGCGGGAGTTCGTCTGTTCTTC | . | TRBJ2-1 | TRBD2 | TRBV2
CASSFGDRGPQPQHF | TGTGCCAGCAGCTTTGGAGACAGGGGGCCTCAGCCCCAGCATTTT | . | TRBJ1-5 | TRBD1 | TRBV7-9
CASSRRAEAFF | TGTGCCAGCAGCAGACGCGCTGAAGCTTTCTTT | once | TRBJ1-1 | . | TRBV7-2
CASSSGTGGEQYF | TGTGCCAGCAGCTCCGGGACAGGAGGCGAGCAGTACTTC | . | TRBJ2-7 | TRBD1 | TRBV7-3
CASSSWTGRETQYF | TGTGCCAGCTCATCATGGACAGGGAGGGAGACCCAGTACTTC | . | TRBJ2-5 | TRBD1 | TRBV18
CASSYGSTGTEAFF | TGTGCCAGCAGTTATGGGTCGACCGGCACTGAAGCTTTCTTT | once | TRBJ1-1 | . | TRBV6-5
CASSSQISGSPPPNTEAFF | TGTGCCAGCAGCTCCCAAATTAGTGGAAGCCCCCCTCCGAACACTGAAGCTTTCTTT | . | TRBJ1-1 | . | TRBV5-4
CASSIRIAPDTQYF | TGTGCCAGTAGTATTCGGATAGCCCCAGATACGCAGTATTTT | . | TRBJ2-3 | . | TRBV19
CASSPDGYSNQPQHF | TGTGCCAGCAGTCCGGACGGATATAGCAATCAGCCCCAGCATTTT | . | TRBJ1-5 | . | TRBV6-5
CASSLGLRGQGLETQYF | TGTGCCAGCAGCTTAGGCCTTAGGGGACAGGGATTAGAGACCCAGTACTTC | few | TRBJ2-5 | TRBD1 | TRBV13
CASSRPGRGGQETQYF | TGTGCCAGCAGCCGCCCAGGGCGGGGGGGCCAAGAGACCCAGTACTTC | . | TRBJ2-5 | TRBD2 | TRBV27
CASSPGVGQGNYGYTF | TGTGCCAGCAGCCCCGGGGTCGGGCAGGGCAACTATGGCTACACCTTC | . | TRBJ1-2 | . | TRBV4-2
CASSPQTGTEGARTEAFF | TGCGCCAGCAGCCCGCAAACCGGGACAGAAGGAGCTAGAACTGAAGCTTTCTTT | . | TRBJ1-1 | TRBD1 | TRBV5-1
CASSKRDRAIDTQYF | TGTGCCAGTAGTAAGAGGGACAGGGCCATAGATACGCAGTATTTT | . | TRBJ2-3 | TRBD1 | TRBV19
CASSQGQINEQFF | TGCGCCAGCAGCCAAGGTCAGATCAATGAGCAGTTCTTC | . | TRBJ2-1 | . | TRBV4-3
CASSNALRGGGPGSEELFF | TGTGCCAGCAGCAACGCCCTTCGAGGGGGCGGGCCAGGGTCCGAGGAACTGTTTTTT | . | TRBJ1-4 | TRBD1 | TRBV7-9
CASSSQISNQPQHF | TGTGCCAGCAGCTCGCAGATCAGCAATCAGCCCCAGCATTTT | . | TRBJ1-5 | . | TRBV11-2
CASSSEGALGEQYF | TGCGCCAGCAGCTCGGAGGGGGCGCTGGGCGAGCAGTACTTC | . | TRBJ2-7 | . | TRBV5-1
CASSSSSGGVNEQFF | TGCGCCAGCAGCTCATCTAGCGGGGGGGTCAATGAGCAGTTCTTC | . | TRBJ2-1 | TRBD2 | TRBV5-1
CASSLGQGGGSRHTGELFF | TGTGCCAGCAGCTTGGGCCAGGGTGGCGGGAGTCGTCACACCGGGGAGCTGTTTTTT | once | TRBJ2-2 | TRBD2 | TRBV5-4
CAWTSLGQGTTEAFF | TGTGCCTGGACCTCGTTGGGACAGGGGACCACTGAAGCTTTCTTT | . | TRBJ1-1 | TRBD1 | TRBV30
CASSPGGYSYEQYF | TGTGCCAGCTCACCAGGGGGGTACTCCTACGAGCAGTACTTC | . | TRBJ2-7 | . | TRBV18